The TCR beta chain under discussion was sequenced for a study of blood T cell repertoires in COVID-19. Study details: The analysed material was cDNA or gDNA that came from T cells, B-cell-depleted T cells, or PBMCs.

The method was immunoSEQ multiplex PCR; TCRdb's version includes in-frame clones alone and lacks a portion of them. In the table there are 150,000 to 200,000 clones, over 70% of which are singletons. Germline loops: CDR1 SGHTA, CDR2 FQGNSA. The J segment lost 5 bases and the V segment lost 1 base, leaving 1 base of the junction unmatched. This CDR3 has 13 amino acids. Sequenced: PBMCs or T cells enriched from blood (not recorded which). This receptor was taken from a man in his fifties who had recovered from COVID-19. The V gene is TRBV7-2, the J gene TRBJ1-1; TRBD1 aligns across 7 bases. The CDR3 spells CASSLGQGTEAFF. CDR3 nucleotides: TGTGCCAGCAGCTTAGGACAGGGAACTGAAGCTTTCTTT.